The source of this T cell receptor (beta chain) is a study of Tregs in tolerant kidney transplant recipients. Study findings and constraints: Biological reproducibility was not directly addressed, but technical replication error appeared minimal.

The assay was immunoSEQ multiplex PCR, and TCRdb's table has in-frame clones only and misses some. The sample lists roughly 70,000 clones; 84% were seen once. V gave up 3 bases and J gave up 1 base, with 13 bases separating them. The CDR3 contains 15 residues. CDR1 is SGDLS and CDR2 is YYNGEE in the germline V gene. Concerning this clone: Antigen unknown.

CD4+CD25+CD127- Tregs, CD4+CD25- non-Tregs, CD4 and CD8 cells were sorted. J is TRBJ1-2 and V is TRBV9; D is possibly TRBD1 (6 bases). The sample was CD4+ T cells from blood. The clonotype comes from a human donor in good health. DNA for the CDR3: TGTGCCAGCAGCGCCACGGGGGCGGTTAACTATGGCTACACCTTC. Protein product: CASSATGAVNYGYTF.